These 26 T cell receptor beta chains share one sample of origin, sequenced in a study of blood T cell repertoires in COVID-19. Using immunoSEQ multiplex PCR, the repertoire was profiled, and TCRdb retains in-frame clones only, with some absent. Of 300,000 or so clones detected, 75% to 95% appear once; the ten largest clones hold 0.95% to 1.3%. Specimen: PBMCs or T cells enriched from blood (not recorded which). Receptors originate from a woman in her twenties or thirties who had recovered from COVID-19.

This chain joins TRBV11-3 and TRBJ2-2, with 9 bases lining up with TRBD1. J was trimmed by 0 bases and V by 0 bases; bases with no gene match: 5. Germline CDR1 reads SGHNT; CDR2 reads YENEEA. This CDR3 has 18 amino acids. CDR3 sequence (DNA): TGTGCCAGCAGCTTAGATGGACAGGGGATAGCGAACACCGGGGAGCTGTTTTTT. Residues: CASSLDGQGIANTGELFF.

The chain employs TRBV5-8 and TRBJ1-3; D unresolved. With 4 bases removed from V and 1 base from J, the gap between germline ends came to 3 bases. The CDR3 extends over 12 amino acids. Germline V gene lookup returns CDR1 SGHTS and CDR2 YDEGEE. CDR3 DNA: TGTGCCAGCAGCCGTTCTGGAAACACCATATATTTT. This encodes CASSRSGNTIYF. The full variable domain, with the rest looked up from reference TRBV5-8 and TRBJ1-3, is EAGVTQSPTHLIKTRGQQATLRCSPISGHTSVYWYQQALGLGLQFLLWYDEGEERNRGNFPPRFSGRQFPNYSSELNVNALELEDSALYLCASSRSGNTIYFGEGSWLTVV.

The chain couples TRBV11-2 to TRBJ2-5; TRBD2 matches 8 bases. V was clipped by 1 base and J by 1 base; unmatched bases: 5. The CDR3 has 16 amino acids. The V gene's germline CDR1 is SGHAT and CDR2 FQNNGV. This CDR3 reads CASSLGSSGTQETQYF. The CDR3 DNA follows: TGTGCCAGCAGCTTAGGTAGTAGCGGGACCCAAGAGACCCAGTACTTC.

The chain links TRBV28 to TRBJ1-6, with D uncertain. Germline V gene sequence: CDR1 MDHEN, CDR2 SYDVKM. This CDR3 spans 14 amino acids. The ends were cut back, 8 bases at V and 6 bases at J, with 14 bases in the middle. CDR3 in amino acids: CASSQTGINSPLHF. DNA of the CDR3: TGTGCCAGCTCTCAGACGGGGATTAATTCACCCCTCCACTTT.

The chain combines TRBV11-2 with TRBJ1-1; 9 nucleotides agree with TRBD1. J gave up 5 bases and V 5 bases, and 3 bases lay outside the gene matches. The CDR3 totals 13 residues. The germline V gene encodes CDR1 SGHAT and CDR2 FQNNGV. CDR3 coding DNA: TGTGCCAGCAGCGGACAGGGGTGGACTGAAGCTTTCTTT. This translates into CASSGQGWTEAFF.

V gene TRBV27 combines with J gene TRBJ2-7; 8 bases agree with TRBD2. V trimming: 3 bases; J trimming: 6 bases; junction bases outside the gene matches: 7. Germline CDR1 is MNHEY and CDR2 is SMNVEV (reference sequence). This CDR3 comprises 14 residues. DNA of the CDR3: TGTGCCAGCAGTTTTCGGACTAGCCCAGCCGAGCAGTACTTC. Translation gives CASSFRTSPAEQYF.

This chain links TRBV30 with TRBJ1-1; 8 bases are a match to TRBD1. With 3 bases clipped from V and 9 bases from J, the junction kept 9 bases outside the gene matches. The germline V gene has CDR1 GTSNPN and CDR2 SVGIG (reference sequence). The CDR3 is made up of 13 amino acids. The CDR3 nucleotides read TGTGCCTGGAGGGGACAGGATAGGGGACAAGCTTTCTTT. Translation: CAWRGQDRGQAFF. The full variable domain, its missing parts supplied by reference TRBV30 and TRBJ1-1, is SQTIHQWPATLVQPVGSPLSLECTVEGTSNPNLYWYRQAAGRGLQLLFYSVGIGQISSEVPQNLSASRPQDRQFILSSKKLLLSDSGFYLCAWRGQDRGQAFFGQGTRLTVV.

The chain joins TRBV5-1 to TRBJ1-2; TRBD1 matches 7 bases. With 7 bases clipped from V and 3 bases from J, the junction kept 9 bases outside the gene matches. Germline V gives CDR1 SGHRS, CDR2 YFSETQ. There are 14 residues in the CDR3. The CDR3: CASRPEGAYYGYTF. The DNA of the CDR3 is TGCGCCAGCCGCCCAGAGGGGGCTTACTATGGCTACACCTTC.

J is TRBJ2-1 and V is TRBV6-2 or TRBV6-3; D may be TRBD2 (6 bases). From germline, CDR1 is MNHEY and CDR2 SVGEGT. The CDR3 is 15 residues long. V dropped 5 bases and J dropped 10 bases, with 21 bases sitting between them. The CDR3 loop is CASSLTHWAGSEQFF. CDR3 nucleotides: TGTGCCAGCAGTCTGACCCACTGGGCCGGGAGCGAGCAGTTCTTC.

A single count supports this clone. This chain links TRBV5-6 with TRBJ2-7; 8 bases fit TRBD2. Germline V CDR1 and CDR2: SGHDT, YYEEEE. With V trimmed by 1 base and J by 6 bases, 12 bases remained unmatched. The CDR3 has 16 residues. The CDR3 coding sequence is TGTGCCAGCAGCTTGTGGATAGGGACTAGGGTAGGCGAGCAGTACTTC. Translated: CASSLWIGTRVGEQYF.

This clone was detected a few times. This chain links TRBV10-3 with TRBJ2-3; D is ambiguous. The germline V gene encodes CDR1 ENHRY and CDR2 SYGVKD. This CDR3 has 13 amino acids. Trimming stripped 0 bases from V and 8 bases from J, with 9 bases between. CDR3 amino acids: CAISESQDSTQYF. The DNA of the CDR3 is TGTGCCATCAGTGAGTCCCAGGATTCTACGCAGTATTTT.

This sequence joins TRBV27 and TRBJ2-1; 13 nucleotides agree with TRBD2. Trimming at V came to 6 bases and at J to 4 bases, leaving 3 bases not matched to a gene. The CDR3 has 15 amino acids. CDR1 and CDR2 (germline): MNHEY, SMNVEV (reference sequence). The CDR3 region is CASRLGLAGYNEQFF. The DNA for the CDR3 is TGTGCCAGCAGGTTGGGACTAGCGGGATACAATGAGCAGTTCTTC.

This chain connects TRBV11-1 to TRBJ1-1; D is undetermined. Germline CDR1 reads SGHAT; CDR2 reads FQDESV (reference sequence). CDR3 length equals 15 residues. Between the trimmed V and J ends, which lost 5 bases and 6 bases, there was a span of 19 bases. The CDR3 nucleotides read TGTGCCAGCAGCCCATTTCCGGGCCTGAGGGCTGAAGCTTTCTTT. It translates to CASSPFPGLRAEAFF.

V usage is TRBV9 and J usage is TRBJ2-5; 8 bases align to TRBD1. The CDR3 is 13 amino acids. V was clipped by 3 bases and J by 4 bases; unmatched bases: 2. Looked up from germline, CDR1 is SGDLS and CDR2 is YYNGEE. In nucleotides, the CDR3 is TGTGCCAGCAGCGCAGGGGGCCCAGAGACCCAGTACTTC. Amino acid sequence: CASSAGGPETQYF.

V usage is TRBV30 and J usage is TRBJ2-7; perhaps TRBD1 as D (6 bases). Germline values: CDR1 GTSNPN, CDR2 SVGIG (reference sequence). Trimming pared 4 bases from V and 0 bases from J, leaving 13 bases between. This CDR3 comprises 14 residues. In DNA form, the CDR3 reads TGTGCCTGGAATCGAGGGGGAAACTCCTACGAGCAGTACTTC. The encoded protein is CAWNRGGNSYEQYF.

The chain uses TRBV5-4 and TRBJ2-2; TRBD1 might be the D (5 bases). This CDR3 is built from 15 residues. Looked up from germline, CDR1 is SGHNT and CDR2 is YYREEE (reference sequence). Trimming cost V 0 bases and J 3 bases, with 9 bases left between them. CDR3 in amino acids: CASSLGDRDTGELFF. The CDR3 DNA reads as TGTGCCAGCAGCTTGGGTGACAGAGACACCGGGGAGCTGTTTTTT.

This rearrangement joins TRBV5-1 to TRBJ1-2; D may be TRBD1 (5 bases). V was shortened by 4 bases and J by 2 bases, with 9 bases between the two germline ends. The CDR3 length is 13 residues. Germline V gene sequence: CDR1 SGHRS, CDR2 YFSETQ. CDR3 sequence: CASSADKNYGYTF. The CDR3 coding sequence is TGCGCCAGCAGCGCGGACAAGAACTATGGCTACACCTTC.

The CDR3 spells CASSQDRGMNTEAFF. In DNA, the CDR3 is TGTGCCAGCAGCCAAGATCGGGGGATGAACACTGAAGCTTTCTTT. V is TRBV4-2 and J is TRBJ1-1; D is possibly TRBD1 (5 bases). The germline V gene encodes CDR1 LGHNA and CDR2 YNFKEQ. The CDR3 extends over 15 amino acids. V gave up 0 bases and J gave up 0 bases, with 8 bases separating them.

This chain connects TRBV21-1 to TRBJ2-7; TRBD1 is the table's D call, not checked against the DNA. TRBV21-1 is a recognized pseudogene. The CDR3 is 18 amino acids. In DNA form, the CDR3 reads TGTGCCAGCAGCAAAGCGCTTTATGGACAGGGGAACTCCTACGAGCAGTACTTC. The encoded protein is CASSKALYGQGNSYEQYF.

This chain links TRBV28 with TRBJ2-3; D ambiguous. The CDR3 covers 13 residues. Trimming left V 3 bases short and J 0 bases short, with 4 bases between. CDR1 is MDHEN, CDR2 SYDVKM, per germline. The CDR3 region has the DNA TGTGCCAGCAGTTTGGGCAGCACAGATACGCAGTATTTT. Protein product: CASSLGSTDTQYF.

This clone has only one observation. The chain carries TRBV6-2 or TRBV6-3 and TRBJ1-5, with 9 bases matching TRBD1. Trimming cost V 5 bases and J 6 bases; bases outside gene matches: 8. This CDR3 region has 15 residues. Germline V lookup: CDR1 MNHEY, CDR2 SVGEGT. The CDR3 DNA reads TGTGCCAGCAGTAACGGACAGGGGTTGGGTCAGCCCCAGCATTTT. Translation: CASSNGQGLGQPQHF.

The chain carries TRBV29-1 and TRBJ1-1; tentatively, D is TRBD1 (5 bases). CDR1 and CDR2 from the germline V gene are SQVTM and ANQGSEA. This CDR3 comprises 14 residues. With 3 bases removed from V and 4 bases from J, the gap between germline ends came to 15 bases. The CDR3 nucleotides are TGCAGCGTTGATAGGGGCGCCACCTTCACTGAAGCTTTCTTT. Its protein product is CSVDRGATFTEAFF.

The chain has TRBV5-1 and TRBJ2-2; D gene unclear. Trimming shortened V by 1 base and J by 4 bases, and 11 bases separated the two germline ends. Looked up from germline, CDR1 is SGHRS and CDR2 is YFSETQ. This CDR3 has 15 residues. CDR3 region: CASSLSGRRTGELFF. The DNA of the CDR3 is TGCGCCAGCAGCTTGTCGGGTCGTCGCACCGGGGAGCTGTTTTTT.

This rearrangement joins TRBV20-1 to TRBJ2-7; D remains unclear. The V and J ends lost 3 bases and 2 bases respectively, with 17 bases between them. The CDR3 has 15 residues. CDR1 is DFQATT, CDR2 SNEGSKA, per germline (reference sequence). CDR3: CSASGPLTGTYEQYF. The CDR3, as DNA: TGCAGTGCTAGTGGGCCTCTGACGGGTACCTACGAGCAGTACTTC.

The chain uses TRBV6-4 and TRBJ2-1; the D is unclear. From germline, CDR1 is MRHNA and CDR2 SNTAGT. This CDR3 has 12 residues. V shed 5 bases and J shed 11 bases, with 13 bases lying between them. CDR3 bases: TGTGCCAGCAGTTCTAACGGCGGTAAGCAGTTCTTC. It codes for CASSSNGGKQFF.

The chain couples TRBV19 to TRBJ2-2; tentative D call: TRBD2 (5 bases). Germline loops: CDR1 LNHDA, CDR2 SQIVND (reference sequence). V dropped 3 bases and J dropped 0 bases, with 11 bases sitting between them. CDR3 length: 16 amino acids. The CDR3 DNA follows: TGTGCCAGTAGTATGGGGTCGGGATCGAACACCGGGGAGCTGTTTTTT. Translation gives CASSMGSGSNTGELFF.